This entry is about one T cell receptor (beta chain). This clonotype was observed many times. Its antigen is still unknown. The input lacks base qualities; no much larger clone sits a single base away. The entry originates in a study of early T cells in non-severe SARS-CoV-2 infection (dated by TCRdb to the early 2020s). For context, the study as a whole: Because TCR sequencing was done on bulk RNA from unsorted whole blood, the alpha and beta chains could not be paired.

Via the germline V gene (reference sequence), CDR1 is MNHEY and CDR2 SMNVEV. V gives up 6 bases and J gives up 7 bases, and the segment between their germline ends measures 12 bases. From the cysteine through the phenylalanine, the CDR3 covers 12 amino acids. Only the CDR3 DNA stays, 36 bases, in frame from base 1. What the authors observed across the whole study: VDJdb matching was skewed toward anti-spike CD8 responses and likely underestimated virus-specific expansions, missing private and CD4 specificities.

This was a case-control study nested in a cohort of healthcare workers in London, UK, who had nasopharyngeal swab PCR tests and blood samples taken every week. Between 23 and 31 March 2020, the week of the UK lockdown, healthcare workers were enrolled and then followed up weekly for as long as 16 weeks. Library prep was done by 5' RACE. Sequencer: NextSeq 500. Unique molecular identifiers were attached to individual cDNA molecules in the TCR library protocol so that sequencing error and PCR bias could be corrected. TCR alpha and beta chains were both sequenced, and the abundances of alpha and beta sequences in each sample were closely correlated with each other. As for the original processing: V gene, J gene and CDR3 annotation of TCR sequences was performed with Decombinator V4. Expanded TCRs were defined as changing significantly between any two time points under a Poisson model with p below 0.0001. Abundances of TCRs were expressed as counts per million after normalisation to the total number of TCRs sequenced in each sample. TRAV1-2 paired with TRAJ12, TRAJ20 or TRAJ33 defined MAIT TCRs, while TRAV10 paired with TRAJ18 defined iNKT TCRs. VDJdb, accessed on 1 November 2021, was searched for TCRs annotated for CMV, EBV and SARS-CoV-2, and TCRs annotated for more than one antigen were excluded. TCRdb reprocessed the public reads (quality trimming at Q25 with fastp, clone calling with MiXCR) and kept in-frame beta chains. Each CDR3 protein appears once, grouped with its most common genes and DNA. These V and J calls rely on TCRdb rather than the paper's analysis. The sample includes around 80,000 distinct CDR3 sequences, with 13% observed a single time. The top ten constitute roughly 6% of the sample.

The sequenced sample was whole blood. This sequence was found in an adult who was a healthcare worker with PCR-confirmed SARS-CoV-2 infection or an uninfected control (not recorded which). The rearranged chain carries TRBV27 and TRBJ1-1; no D gene can be assigned with confidence. Read as DNA, the sequence is TGTGCCAGCAGGTCGATGGGCCTTGAAGCTTTCTTT. Protein translation: CASRSMGLEAFF.